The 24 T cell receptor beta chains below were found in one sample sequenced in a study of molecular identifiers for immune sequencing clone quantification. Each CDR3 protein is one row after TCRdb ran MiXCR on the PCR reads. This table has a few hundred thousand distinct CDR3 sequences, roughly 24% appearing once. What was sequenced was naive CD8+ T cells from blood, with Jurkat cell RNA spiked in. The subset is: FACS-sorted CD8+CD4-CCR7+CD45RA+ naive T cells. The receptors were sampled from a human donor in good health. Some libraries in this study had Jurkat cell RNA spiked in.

The CDR3 DNA reads as TGTGCCAGCAGCTCGGGGGACAGAGTACAAGAGACCCAGTACTTC. Translation gives CASSSGDRVQETQYF. J is TRBJ2-5 and V is TRBV7-2, with D perhaps matching TRBD1 (7 bases). Looked up from germline, CDR1 is SGHTA and CDR2 is FQGNSA. The CDR3 totals 15 residues. The germline V and J ends were trimmed by 4 bases and 2 bases, with 14 bases remaining between them.

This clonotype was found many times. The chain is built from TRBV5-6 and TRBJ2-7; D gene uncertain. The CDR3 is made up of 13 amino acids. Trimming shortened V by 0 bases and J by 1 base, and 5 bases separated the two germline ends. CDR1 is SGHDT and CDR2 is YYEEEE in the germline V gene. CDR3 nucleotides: TGTGCCAGCAGCTTGGTTGGGTCCTACGAGCAGTACTTC. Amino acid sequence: CASSLVGSYEQYF.

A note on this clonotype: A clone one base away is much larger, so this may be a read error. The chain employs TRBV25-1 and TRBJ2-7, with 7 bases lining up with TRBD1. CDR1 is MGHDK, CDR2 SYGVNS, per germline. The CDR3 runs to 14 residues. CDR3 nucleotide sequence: TGTGCCGGCAGTGAATATGGACAGGCCTACGAGCAGTACTTC. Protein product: CAGSEYGQAYEQYF.

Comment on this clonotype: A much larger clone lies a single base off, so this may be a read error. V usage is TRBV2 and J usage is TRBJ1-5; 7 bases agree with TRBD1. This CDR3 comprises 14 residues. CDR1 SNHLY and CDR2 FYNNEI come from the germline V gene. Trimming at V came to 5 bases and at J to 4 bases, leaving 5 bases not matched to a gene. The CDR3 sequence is CASSRTGLNQPQHF. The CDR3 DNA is TGTGCCAGCAGTCGGACAGGTCTTAATCAGCCCCAGCATTTT.

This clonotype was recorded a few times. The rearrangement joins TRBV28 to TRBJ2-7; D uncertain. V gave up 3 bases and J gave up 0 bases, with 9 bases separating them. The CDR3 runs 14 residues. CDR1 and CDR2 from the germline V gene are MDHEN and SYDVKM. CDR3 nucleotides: TGTGCCAGCAGTTTTATGTGGAGCTCCTACGAGCAGTACTTC. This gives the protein CASSFMWSSYEQYF.

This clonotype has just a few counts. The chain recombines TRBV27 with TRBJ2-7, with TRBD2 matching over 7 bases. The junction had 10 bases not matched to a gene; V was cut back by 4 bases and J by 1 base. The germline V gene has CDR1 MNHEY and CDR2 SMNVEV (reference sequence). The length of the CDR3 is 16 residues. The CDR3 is CASSYIAGVQSYEQYF. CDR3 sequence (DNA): TGTGCCAGCAGTTATATCGCGGGGGTGCAGTCCTACGAGCAGTACTTC.

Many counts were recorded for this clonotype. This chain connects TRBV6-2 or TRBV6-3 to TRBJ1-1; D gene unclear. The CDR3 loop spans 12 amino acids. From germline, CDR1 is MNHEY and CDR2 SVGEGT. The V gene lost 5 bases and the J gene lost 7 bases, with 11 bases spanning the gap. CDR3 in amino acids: CASSPGHFEAFF. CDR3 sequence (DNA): TGTGCCAGCAGTCCCGGGCACTTTGAAGCTTTCTTT.

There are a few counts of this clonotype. The CDR3 is CSGGGQGGLNEQFF. The CDR3, as DNA: TGCAGCGGGGGAGGACAGGGCGGACTCAATGAGCAGTTCTTC. This chain joins TRBV29-1 and TRBJ2-1; TRBD1 aligns across 8 bases. The CDR3 totals 14 residues. V dropped 7 bases and J dropped 6; count of bases not matched to a gene: 11. Germline lookup yields CDR1 SQVTM and CDR2 ANQGSEA.

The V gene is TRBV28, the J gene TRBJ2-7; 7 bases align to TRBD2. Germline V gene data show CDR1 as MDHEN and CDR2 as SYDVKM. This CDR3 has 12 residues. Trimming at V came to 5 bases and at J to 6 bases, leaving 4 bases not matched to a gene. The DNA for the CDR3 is TGTGCCAGCAGTGGGGGGGTGGCCGAGCAGTACTTC. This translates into CASSGGVAEQYF.

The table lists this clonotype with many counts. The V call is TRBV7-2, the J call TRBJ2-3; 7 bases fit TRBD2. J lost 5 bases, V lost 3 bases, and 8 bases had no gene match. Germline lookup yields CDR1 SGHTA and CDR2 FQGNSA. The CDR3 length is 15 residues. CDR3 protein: CASSFSGLKGDTQYF. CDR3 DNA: TGTGCCAGCAGCTTTAGCGGGCTAAAGGGAGATACGCAGTATTTT.

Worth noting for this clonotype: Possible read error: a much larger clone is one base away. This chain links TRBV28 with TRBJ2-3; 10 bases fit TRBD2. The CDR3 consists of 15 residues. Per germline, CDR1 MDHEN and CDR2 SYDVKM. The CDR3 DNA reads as TGTGCCAGCAGTTCCACTAGCGGGGTCACAGATACGCAGTGTTTT. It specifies CASSSTSGVTDTQCF.

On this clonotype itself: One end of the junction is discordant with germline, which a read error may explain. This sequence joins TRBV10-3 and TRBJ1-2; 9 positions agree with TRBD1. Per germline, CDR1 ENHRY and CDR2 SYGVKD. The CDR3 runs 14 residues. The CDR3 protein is CATASGQGLYVYTF. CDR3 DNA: TGTGCCACCGCGTCGGGACAGGGACTCTATGTCTACACCTTC.

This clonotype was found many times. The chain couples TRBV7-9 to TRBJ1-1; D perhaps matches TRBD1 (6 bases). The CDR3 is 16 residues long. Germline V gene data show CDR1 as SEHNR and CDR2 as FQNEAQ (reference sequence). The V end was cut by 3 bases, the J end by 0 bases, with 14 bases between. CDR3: CASSFPLQGLNTEAFF. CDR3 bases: TGTGCCAGCAGCTTTCCTCTCCAGGGGTTGAACACTGAAGCTTTCTTT. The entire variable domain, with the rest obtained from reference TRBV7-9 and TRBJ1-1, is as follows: DTGVSQNPRHKITKRGQNVTFRCDPISEHNRLYWYRQTLGQGPEFLTYFQNEAQLEKSRLLSDRFSAERPKGSFSTLEIQRTEQGDSAMYLCASSFPLQGLNTEAFFGQGTRLTVV.

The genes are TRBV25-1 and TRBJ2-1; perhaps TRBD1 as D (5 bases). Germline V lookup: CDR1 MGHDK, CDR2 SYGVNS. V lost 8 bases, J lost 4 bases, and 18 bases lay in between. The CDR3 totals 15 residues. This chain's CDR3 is CASHAGQGYYNEQFF. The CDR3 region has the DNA TGTGCCAGCCACGCCGGTCAGGGATATTACAATGAGCAGTTCTTC.

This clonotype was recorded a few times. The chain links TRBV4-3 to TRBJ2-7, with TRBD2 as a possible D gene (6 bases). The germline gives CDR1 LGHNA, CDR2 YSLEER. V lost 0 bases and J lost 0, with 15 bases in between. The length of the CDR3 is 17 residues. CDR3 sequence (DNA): TGCGCCAGCAGCCAAGAAGCGGACTGGACTAACTCCTACGAGCAGTACTTC. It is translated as CASSQEADWTNSYEQYF.

This CDR3 reads CASSYRRELLSYEQYF. The CDR3 nucleotides are TGTGCCAGCAGTTATCGCCGGGAGCTACTCTCCTACGAGCAGTACTTC. The chain employs TRBV6-2 or TRBV6-3 and TRBJ2-7; maybe TRBD2 (6 bases). Germline V CDR1 and CDR2: MNHEY, SVGEGT. The V end lost 3 bases, the J end lost 0 bases, and 15 bases lay between the germline ends. The CDR3 runs to 16 residues.

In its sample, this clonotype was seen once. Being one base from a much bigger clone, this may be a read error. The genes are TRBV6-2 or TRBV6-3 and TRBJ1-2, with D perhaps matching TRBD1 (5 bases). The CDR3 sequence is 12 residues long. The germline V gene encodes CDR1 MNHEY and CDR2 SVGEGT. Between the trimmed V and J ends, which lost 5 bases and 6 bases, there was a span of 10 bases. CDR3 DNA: TGTGCCAGCAGTCCAGCCAGGGATGGCTACACCTTC. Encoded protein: CASSPARDGYTF.

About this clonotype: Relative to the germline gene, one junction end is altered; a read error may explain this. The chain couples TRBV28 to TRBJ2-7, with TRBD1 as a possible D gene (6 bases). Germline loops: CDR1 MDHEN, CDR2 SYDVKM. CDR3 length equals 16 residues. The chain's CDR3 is CACSLNQGRPHYEQYF. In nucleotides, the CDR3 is TGTGCCTGCAGTTTAAATCAGGGGCGGCCCCACTACGAGCAGTACTTC.

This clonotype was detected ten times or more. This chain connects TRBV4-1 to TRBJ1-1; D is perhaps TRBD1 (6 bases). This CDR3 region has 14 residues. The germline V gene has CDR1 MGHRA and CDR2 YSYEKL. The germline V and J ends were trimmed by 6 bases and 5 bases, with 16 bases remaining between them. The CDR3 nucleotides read TGCGCCAGCAGTCCGGGGCAGGGGTTTACTGAAGCTTTCTTT. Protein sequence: CASSPGQGFTEAFF.

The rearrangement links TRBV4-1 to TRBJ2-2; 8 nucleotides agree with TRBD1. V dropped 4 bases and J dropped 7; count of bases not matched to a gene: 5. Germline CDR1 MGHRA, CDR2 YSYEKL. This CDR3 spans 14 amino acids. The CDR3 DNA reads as TGCGCCAGCAGCCTACGGACAGGGCTCGGGGAGCTGTTTTTT. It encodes CASSLRTGLGELFF.

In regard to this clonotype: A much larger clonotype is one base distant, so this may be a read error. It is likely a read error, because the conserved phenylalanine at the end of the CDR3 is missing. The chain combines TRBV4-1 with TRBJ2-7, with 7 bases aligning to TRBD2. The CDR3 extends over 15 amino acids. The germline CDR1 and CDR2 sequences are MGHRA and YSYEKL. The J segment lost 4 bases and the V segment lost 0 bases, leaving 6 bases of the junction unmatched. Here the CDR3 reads CASSQDQQGGYEQYL. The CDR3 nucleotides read TGCGCCAGCAGCCAAGATCAGCAGGGAGGGTACGAGCAGTACCTC.

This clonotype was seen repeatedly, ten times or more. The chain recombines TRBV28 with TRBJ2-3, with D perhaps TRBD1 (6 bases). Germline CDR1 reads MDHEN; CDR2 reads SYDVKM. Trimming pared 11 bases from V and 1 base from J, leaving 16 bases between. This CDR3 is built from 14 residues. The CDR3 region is CAGRQADRTDTQYF. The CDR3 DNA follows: TGTGCCGGGAGACAGGCAGACCGCACAGATACGCAGTATTTT.

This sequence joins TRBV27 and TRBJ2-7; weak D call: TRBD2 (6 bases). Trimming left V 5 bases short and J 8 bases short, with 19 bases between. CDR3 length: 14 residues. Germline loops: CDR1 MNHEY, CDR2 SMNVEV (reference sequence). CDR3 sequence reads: CASSPGPGGYKQYF. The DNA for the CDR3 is TGTGCCAGCAGTCCGGGGCCCGGGGGATACAAGCAGTACTTC.

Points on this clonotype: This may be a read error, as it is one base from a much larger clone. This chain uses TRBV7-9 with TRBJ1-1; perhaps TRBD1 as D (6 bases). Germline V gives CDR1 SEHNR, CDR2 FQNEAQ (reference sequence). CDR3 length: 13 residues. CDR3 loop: CASSQDSWTGAFF. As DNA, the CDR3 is TGTGCCAGCAGTCAGGACAGCTGGACTGGAGCTTTCTTT.